One sample yielded the 2 T cell receptor beta chains listed below, sequenced in a study of blood T cell repertoires in COVID-19. Clones were sequenced by immunoSEQ multiplex PCR, and TCRdb holds only the in-frame ones, with some missing. Of 200,000 to 250,000 clones in the sample, nearly 90% were seen once. The sequencing input was peripheral blood. These receptors came from a woman between 18 and 30 years old who had recovered from COVID-19.

The chain recombines TRBV9 with TRBJ2-7, with a possible D match to TRBD1 (6 bases). V was trimmed by 0 bases and J by 2 bases, leaving 12 bases between them. Germline lookup yields CDR1 SGDLS and CDR2 YYNGEE. The CDR3 runs to 15 residues. The CDR3 DNA reads TGTGCCAGCAGCGTAGCAACAGGGCGCACCTACGAGCAGTACTTC. Its protein is CASSVATGRTYEQYF.

The chain employs TRBV9 and TRBJ2-5, with a tentative D call TRBD1 (6 bases). Trimming removed 3 bases at V and 0 bases at J, with 15 bases between. Germline lookup yields CDR1 SGDLS and CDR2 YYNGEE. CDR3 length: 16 residues. Written as DNA, the CDR3 is TGTGCCAGCAGCGCCAGGGGCCTTGGGTACCAAGAGACCCAGTACTTC. Protein product: CASSARGLGYQETQYF.